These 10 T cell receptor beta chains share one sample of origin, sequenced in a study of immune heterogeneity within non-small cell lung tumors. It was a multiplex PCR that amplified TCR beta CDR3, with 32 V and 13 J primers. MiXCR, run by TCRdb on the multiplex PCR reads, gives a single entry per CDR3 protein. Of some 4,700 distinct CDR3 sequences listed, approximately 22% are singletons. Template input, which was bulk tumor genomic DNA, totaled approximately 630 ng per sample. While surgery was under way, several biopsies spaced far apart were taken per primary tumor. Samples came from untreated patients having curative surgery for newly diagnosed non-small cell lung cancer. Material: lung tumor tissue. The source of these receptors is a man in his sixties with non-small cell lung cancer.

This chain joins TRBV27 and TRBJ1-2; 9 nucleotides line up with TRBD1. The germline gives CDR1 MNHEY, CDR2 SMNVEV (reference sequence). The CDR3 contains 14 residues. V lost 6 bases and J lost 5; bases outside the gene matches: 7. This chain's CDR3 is CASSSIDRGYGYTF. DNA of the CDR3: TGTGCCAGCAGCAGTATAGACAGGGGGTATGGCTACACCTTC.

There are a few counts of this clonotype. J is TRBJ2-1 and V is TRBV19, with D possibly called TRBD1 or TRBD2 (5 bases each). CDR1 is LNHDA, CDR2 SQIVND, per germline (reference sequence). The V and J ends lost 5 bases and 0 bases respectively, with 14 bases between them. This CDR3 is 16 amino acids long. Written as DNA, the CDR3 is TGTGCCAGTAGTGTCCGGGACGGCTCCTCCTACAATGAGCAGTTCTTC. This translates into CASSVRDGSSYNEQFF.

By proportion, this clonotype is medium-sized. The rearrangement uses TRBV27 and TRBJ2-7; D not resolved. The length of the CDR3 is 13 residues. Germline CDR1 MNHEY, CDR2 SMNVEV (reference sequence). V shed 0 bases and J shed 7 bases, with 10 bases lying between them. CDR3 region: CASSLSGTWEQYF. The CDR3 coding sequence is TGTGCCAGCAGTTTATCTGGCACCTGGGAGCAGTACTTC.

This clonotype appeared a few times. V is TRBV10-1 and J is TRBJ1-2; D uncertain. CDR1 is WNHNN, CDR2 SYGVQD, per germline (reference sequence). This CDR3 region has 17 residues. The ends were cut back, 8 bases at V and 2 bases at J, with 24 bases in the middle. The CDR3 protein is CASCIFPGPRGNYGYTF. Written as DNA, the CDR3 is TGCGCCAGCTGCATATTCCCGGGCCCCCGCGGGAACTATGGCTACACCTTC.

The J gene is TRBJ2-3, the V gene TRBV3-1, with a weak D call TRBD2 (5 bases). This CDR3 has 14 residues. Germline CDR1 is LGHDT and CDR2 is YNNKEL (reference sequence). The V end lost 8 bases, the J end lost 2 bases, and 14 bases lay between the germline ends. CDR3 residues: CASGTLGDTDTQYF. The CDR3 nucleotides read TGTGCCAGCGGAACACTAGGAGACACAGATACGCAGTATTTT.

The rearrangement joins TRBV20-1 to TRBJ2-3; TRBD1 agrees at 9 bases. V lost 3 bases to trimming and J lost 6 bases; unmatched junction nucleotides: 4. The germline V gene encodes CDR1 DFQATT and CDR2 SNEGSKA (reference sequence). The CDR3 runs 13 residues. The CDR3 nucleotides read TGCAGTGCTAGGGGGACAGGGCCGGATACGCAGTATTTT. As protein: CSARGTGPDTQYF.

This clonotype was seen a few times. The CDR3 spells CASSPALADSTDTQYF. CDR3 DNA: TGTGCCAGCAGCCCCGCTTTAGCGGACAGCACAGATACGCAGTATTTT. This chain connects TRBV7-8 to TRBJ2-3; TRBD2 is a possible D gene (6 bases). This CDR3 contains 16 residues. Germline loops: CDR1 SGHVS, CDR2 FQNEAQ. V shed 5 bases and J shed 0 bases, with 15 bases lying between them.

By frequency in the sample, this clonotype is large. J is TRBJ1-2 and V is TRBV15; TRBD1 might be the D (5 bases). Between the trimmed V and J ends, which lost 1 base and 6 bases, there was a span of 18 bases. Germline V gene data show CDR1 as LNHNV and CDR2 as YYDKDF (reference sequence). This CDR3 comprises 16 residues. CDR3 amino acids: CATSRASGVVENGYTF. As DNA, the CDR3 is TGTGCCACCAGCAGAGCCTCGGGGGTGGTGGAAAATGGCTACACCTTC.

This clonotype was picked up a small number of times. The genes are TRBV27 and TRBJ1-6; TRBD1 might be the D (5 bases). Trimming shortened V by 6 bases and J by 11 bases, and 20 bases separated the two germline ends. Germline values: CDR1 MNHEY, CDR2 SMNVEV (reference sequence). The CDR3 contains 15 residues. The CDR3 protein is CASRPLQGVSPPLHF. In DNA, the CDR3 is TGTGCCAGCAGACCTCTTCAGGGTGTGAGTCCACCCCTCCACTTT.

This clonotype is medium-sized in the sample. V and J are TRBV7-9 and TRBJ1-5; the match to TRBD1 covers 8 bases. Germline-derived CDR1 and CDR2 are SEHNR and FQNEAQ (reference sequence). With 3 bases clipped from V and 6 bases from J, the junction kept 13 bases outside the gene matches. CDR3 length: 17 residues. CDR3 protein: CASSLIQGVPGGQPQHF. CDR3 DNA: TGTGCCAGCAGCTTGATACAGGGGGTCCCAGGGGGTCAGCCCCAGCATTTT.